Sequencing of this T cell receptor (beta chain) was carried out in a study of blood T cell repertoires in COVID-19. Germline lookup yields CDR1 SGHRS and CDR2 YFSETQ. This CDR3 has 13 residues. With 5 bases clipped from V and 6 bases from J, the junction kept 3 bases outside the gene matches. Per the original methods: Amplification from reference gene primers served as the basis for estimated nucleated cell counts. Assay used: immunoSEQ multiplex PCR; TCRdb lists only in-frame clones, some missing. V, J and clone size reflect that table, while D and trimming were determined from the DNA. The sample has approximately 210,000 clones; 80% to 90% are singletons.

Sequenced: PBMCs or T cells enriched from blood (not recorded which). V usage is TRBV5-1 and J usage is TRBJ2-1, with 9 nucleotides matching TRBD1. This TCR came from a man younger than 40 in a cohort exposed to, infected with or recovered from COVID-19 (not recorded which). The CDR3 is CASRGTGFNEQFF. The DNA for the CDR3 is TGCGCCAGCAGGGGGACAGGGTTCAATGAGCAGTTCTTC.